Here is one T cell receptor beta chain with its context. Its antigen is as yet unknown. This record belongs to a study of STAT3 mutations in large granular lymphocyte leukemia. The repertoire was sequenced with immunoSEQ multiplex PCR; TCRdb's copy has only in-frame clones and lacks some. Seen here are about 42,000 clones, about 81% observed once, and the top ten hold around 0.44%. CDR1 and CDR2 from the germline V gene are SEHNR and FQNEAQ (reference sequence). The CDR3 consists of 16 residues. V shed 3 bases and J shed 5 bases, with 16 bases lying between them. Whole-study findings and limits: All newly emerging clones after therapy were STAT3 wild type. Clonal expansion was inferred from samples taken at other timepoints. In T-cell large granular lymphocyte leukemia, about half of patients showed multiple immunodominant subclonotypes.

The chain links TRBV7-9 to TRBJ2-2; TRBD2 is a possible D gene (7 bases). The sequence was collected from a human donor with T large granular lymphocyte leukemia. Some clones in this sample may be carry-over from other donors' samples. What was sequenced was PBMCs. CDR3 DNA: TGTGCCAGCAGCTTGGCTGGGGGGGGGCCGACCGGGGAGCTGTTTTTT. This encodes CASSLAGGGPTGELFF.